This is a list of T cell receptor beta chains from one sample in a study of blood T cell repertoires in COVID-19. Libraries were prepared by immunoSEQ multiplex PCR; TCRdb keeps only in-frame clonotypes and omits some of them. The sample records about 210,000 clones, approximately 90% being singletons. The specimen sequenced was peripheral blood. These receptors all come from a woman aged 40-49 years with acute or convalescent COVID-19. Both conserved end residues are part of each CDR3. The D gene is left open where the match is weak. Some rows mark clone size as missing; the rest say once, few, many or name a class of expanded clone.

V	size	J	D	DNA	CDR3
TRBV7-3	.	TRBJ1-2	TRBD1	TGTGCCAGCAGCTCCCGGGGCCCCTCAGGGGGCGCGTTGGGCTACACCTTC	CASSSRGPSGGALGYTF
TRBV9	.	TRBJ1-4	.	TGTGCCAGCAGCGTAGAGGGGTATGGTGAAAAACTGTTTTTT	CASSVEGYGEKLFF
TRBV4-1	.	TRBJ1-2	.	TGCGCCAGCAGCCAAGGGGCAGGGGACTATGGCTACACCTTC	CASSQGAGDYGYTF
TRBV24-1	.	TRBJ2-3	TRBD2	TGTGCCACCAGTGGGGCTAGCGGGGGGGCAGATACGCAGTATTTT	CATSGASGGADTQYF
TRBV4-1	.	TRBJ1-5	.	TGCGCCAGCAGCCAAGGGGCGCTTCTTTATCAGCCCCAGCATTTT	CASSQGALLYQPQHF
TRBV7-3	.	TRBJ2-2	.	TGTGCCAGCAGCCGACAAACAGGATTGAACACCGGGGAGCTGTTTTTT	CASSRQTGLNTGELFF
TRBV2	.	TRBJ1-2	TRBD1	TGTGCCAGCAGCGGGGACAGGCCTACCCATGGCTACACCTTC	CASSGDRPTHGYTF
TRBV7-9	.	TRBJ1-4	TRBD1	TGTGCCAGCAGCTTAGGGATGGGACAGTCATCAGGGAGTGAAAAACTGTTTTTT	CASSLGMGQSSGSEKLFF
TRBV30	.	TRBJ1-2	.	TGTGCCTGGAGCCTGAGTCAGGGTCGATATGGCTACACCTTC	CAWSLSQGRYGYTF
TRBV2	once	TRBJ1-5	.	TGTGCCAGCAGCCCCAGGGGCAATCAGCCCCAGCATTTT	CASSPRGNQPQHF
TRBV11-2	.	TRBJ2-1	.	TGTGCCAGCAGCTTAGCGGTCGCCTACAATGAGCAGTTCTTC	CASSLAVAYNEQFF
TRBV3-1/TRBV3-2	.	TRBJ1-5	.	TGTGCCAGCAGCCAAGATTCTCGGCAGCCCCAGCATTTT	CASSQDSRQPQHF
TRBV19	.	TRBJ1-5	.	TGTGCCAGTAGTCCAGGGGTAGAGCCCCAGCATTTT	CASSPGVEPQHF
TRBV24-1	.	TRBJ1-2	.	TGTGCCACCAGTGATTCCCGGGAGGACTATGGCTACACCTTC	CATSDSREDYGYTF
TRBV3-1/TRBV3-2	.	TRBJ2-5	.	TGTGCCAGCAGCCAAGGCTTGGCAGTTATTCAAGAGACCCAGTACTTC	CASSQGLAVIQETQYF
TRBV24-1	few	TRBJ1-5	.	TGTGCCACCAGTGATTCACGGGCACAGGGCAGCAATCAGCCCCAGCATTTT	CATSDSRAQGSNQPQHF
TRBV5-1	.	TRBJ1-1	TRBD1	TGCGCCAGCAGCCAGGACGGAGCACAGGGGACTGAAGCTTTCTTT	CASSQDGAQGTEAFF
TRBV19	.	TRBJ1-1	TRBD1	TGTGCCAGTAGTCCCTCCCCAGGGGGTTTAGCTTTCTTT	CASSPSPGGLAFF
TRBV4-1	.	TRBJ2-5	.	TGCGCCAGCAGCCACACAGGACGGGAGACCCAGTACTTC	CASSHTGRETQYF
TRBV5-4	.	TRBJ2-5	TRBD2	TGTGCCAGCAGCTCCGGTACCCCTAGCGGGGGGAAAGAGACCCAGTACTTC	CASSSGTPSGGKETQYF
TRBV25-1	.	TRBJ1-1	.	TGTGCCAGCAGTGAGAGCAGGATTATGAACACTGAAGCTTTCTTT	CASSESRIMNTEAFF
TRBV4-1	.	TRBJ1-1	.	TGCGCCAGCAGCCAAGTCGGGGGCACTGAAGCTTTCTTT	CASSQVGGTEAFF
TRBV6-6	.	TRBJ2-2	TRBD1	TGTGCCAGCAGTTACTCGCGGGGGACAGGGGCCGGGGAGCTGTTTTTT	CASSYSRGTGAGELFF
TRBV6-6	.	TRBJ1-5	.	TGTGCCAGCAGTTACTCCGACAGGAGCAATCAGCCCCAGCATTTT	CASSYSDRSNQPQHF
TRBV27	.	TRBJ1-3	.	TGTGCCAGCAGTTTATCCCGGGGTCCCTCCTCTGGAAACACCATATATTTT	CASSLSRGPSSGNTIYF
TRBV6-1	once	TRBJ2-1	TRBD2	TGTGCCAGCAGTGAAGCCCGGTGGGCGGGGGTCCACAATGAGCAGTTCTTC	CASSEARWAGVHNEQFF
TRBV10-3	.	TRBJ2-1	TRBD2	TGTGCCATCAGCCCTAGCGGGGGGGCTAATGAGCAGTTCTTC	CAISPSGGANEQFF
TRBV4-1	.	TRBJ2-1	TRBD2	TGCGCCAGCAGCCAAGATTCCCTAGCGGGGAGGAATGAGCAGTTCTTC	CASSQDSLAGRNEQFF
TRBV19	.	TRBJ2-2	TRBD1	TGTGCCAGTAGCTTACTGGACAGGGTGGCCGGGGAGCTGTTTTTT	CASSLLDRVAGELFF
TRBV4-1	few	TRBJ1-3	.	TGCGCCAGCAGCCAAAACCTCGCGGCCGGGGGGTCGGGAAACACCATATATTTT	CASSQNLAAGGSGNTIYF
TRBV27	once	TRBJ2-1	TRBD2	TGTGCCAGCAGTCTCACACTAGCGGGGGGGCCGGTTGAGCAGTTCTTC	CASSLTLAGGPVEQFF
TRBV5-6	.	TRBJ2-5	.	TGTGCCAGCAGCTTGGCCGCTCACAGGACGGGTGAGACCCAGTACTTC	CASSLAAHRTGETQYF
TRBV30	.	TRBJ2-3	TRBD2	TGTGCCTGGAGTTTGGGGGGGGCAGATACGCAGTATTTT	CAWSLGGADTQYF
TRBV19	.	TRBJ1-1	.	TGTGCCAGTAGTAAAGGAGAGTACACTGAAGCTTTCTTT	CASSKGEYTEAFF
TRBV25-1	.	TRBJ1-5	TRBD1	TGTGCCAGCAGTGGACAGGGGGCAGGGTTGGGCAATCAGCCCCAGCATTTT	CASSGQGAGLGNQPQHF
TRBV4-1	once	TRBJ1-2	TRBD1	TGCGCCAGCAGCCAAACCCCTTCAAGGGGGCATGGCTACACCTTC	CASSQTPSRGHGYTF
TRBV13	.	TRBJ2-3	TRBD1	TGTGCCAGCAGCTCGTTCGACAGGGGGCTCACAGATACGCAGTATTTT	CASSSFDRGLTDTQYF
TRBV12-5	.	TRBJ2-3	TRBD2	TGTGCTAGTGGTTTGGTACTTGGACTAGCGGAAAGCCAACCCAGCACAGATACGCAGTATTTT	CASGLVLGLAESQPSTDTQYF
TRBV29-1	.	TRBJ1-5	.	TGCAGCGCCGGGACTTTCAATCAGCCCCAGCATTTT	CSAGTFNQPQHF
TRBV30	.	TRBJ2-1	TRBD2	TGTGCCTGGAGTGTGGGCGGGGGGCACAATGAGCAGTTCTTC	CAWSVGGGHNEQFF
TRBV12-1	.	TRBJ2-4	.	TGTGCCAGCAGCCCGACCTGTGTAGCGGGGGAAGCCAAAAACATTCAGTACTTC	CASSPTCVAGEAKNIQYF
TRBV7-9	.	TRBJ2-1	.	TGTGCCAGCAGCTTTCCACAGTACAATGAGCAGTTCTTC	CASSFPQYNEQFF
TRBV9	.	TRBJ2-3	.	TGTGCCAGCAGCGTAGCCCCTCGGGGCACAGATACGCAGTATTTT	CASSVAPRGTDTQYF
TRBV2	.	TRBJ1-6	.	TGTGCCAGCACCCGAGACAGCGCGAATTCACCCCTCCACTTT	CASTRDSANSPLHF
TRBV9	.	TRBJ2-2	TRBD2	TGTGCCAGCAGCGGCCCACTAGCGGGGGCTTCGAACACCGGGGAGCTGTTTTTT	CASSGPLAGASNTGELFF
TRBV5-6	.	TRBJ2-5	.	TGTGCCAGCAGCCTAGGGGGTGGGCAAGAGACCCAGTACTTC	CASSLGGGQETQYF
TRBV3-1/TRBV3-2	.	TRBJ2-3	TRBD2	TGTGCCAGCAATAGCGGGGGGGATGTAGATACGCAGTATTTT	CASNSGGDVDTQYF
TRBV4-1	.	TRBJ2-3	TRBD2	TGCGCCAGCAGACAGGGACTAGCGGGAGGTACAGATACGCAGTATTTT	CASRQGLAGGTDTQYF
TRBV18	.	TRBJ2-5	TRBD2	TGTGCCAGCTCACCGCGGACTAGCGGGGGGCAGACCCAGTACTTC	CASSPRTSGGQTQYF
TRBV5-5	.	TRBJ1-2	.	TGTGCCAGCAGCTCGGTACAGGGTCTGGGTGGCTACACCTTC	CASSSVQGLGGYTF
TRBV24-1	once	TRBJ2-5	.	TGTGCCACCAGTGAGGGGACAATAGGACAAGAGACCCAGTACTTC	CATSEGTIGQETQYF
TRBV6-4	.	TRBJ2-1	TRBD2	TGTGCCAGCAGTGACTCGGCTAGCGGGGAGTACAATGAGCAGTTCTTC	CASSDSASGEYNEQFF
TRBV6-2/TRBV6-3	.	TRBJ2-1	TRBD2	TGTGCCAGCAGTATACGTAGCGGGGGGGACAATGAGCAGTTCTTC	CASSIRSGGDNEQFF